These 6 T cell receptor beta chains were sequenced from one sample in a study of Graves' ophthalmopathy and Graves' hyperthyroidism. RNA transcripts yielded amplified TCR beta CDR3 regions. After a first-round RT-PCR with HTBI primers, a second-round multiplex PCR was run. MiXCR, run by TCRdb on the multiplex PCR reads, gives a single entry per CDR3 protein. The table has 300,000 to 500,000 distinct CDR3 sequences, 15% to 17% seen once. Sample: peripheral blood. The receptors stem from a woman between 18 and 30 years old with stable Graves' hyperthyroidism.

This clonotype was counted many times. The genes are TRBV6-1 and TRBJ1-2; unclear D gene. The V and J ends lost 4 bases and 4 bases respectively, with 16 bases between them. The CDR3 loop spans 15 amino acids. Germline V gene data show CDR1 as MNHNS and CDR2 as SASEGT. Here the CDR3 reads CASSALPVWGYGYTF. The CDR3 coding sequence is TGTGCCAGCAGTGCCCTCCCGGTCTGGGGCTATGGCTACACCTTC.

This clonotype was detected many times. The rearrangement uses TRBV19 and TRBJ1-2, with 7 bases lining up with TRBD1. This CDR3 contains 14 residues. J was trimmed by 4 bases and V by 3 bases; bases with no gene match: 5. CDR1 is LNHDA and CDR2 is SQIVND in the germline V gene (reference sequence). This chain's CDR3 is CASSIPGGSYGYTF. In DNA, the CDR3 is TGTGCCAGTAGTATCCCAGGGGGTAGCTATGGCTACACCTTC.

Notes on this clonotype: It may be a read error: a sequence one base away is much more abundant. The chain combines TRBV13 with TRBJ2-4; D tentatively fits TRBD1 or TRBD2 (5 bases each). In germline, CDR1 is PRHDT, CDR2 FYEKMQ (reference sequence). The CDR3 has 16 residues. The CDR3 sequence is CASSLRQSLAKNIKYF. CDR3 sequence (DNA): TGTGCCAGCAGCCTCAGACAGTCTCTAGCCAAAAACATTAAGTACTTC.

This clonotype was seen repeatedly, ten times or more. The genes are TRBV20-1 and TRBJ1-2; a weak D match, TRBD1 (6 bases). Trimming took 3 bases from V and 8 from J, leaving 19 bases between them. CDR1 DFQATT and CDR2 SNEGSKA come from the germline V gene (reference sequence). This CDR3 has 14 amino acids. This CDR3 reads CSASWGALSSGYTF. The CDR3 coding sequence is TGCAGTGCTAGCTGGGGGGCGCTTTCGTCGGGCTACACCTTC.

The rearrangement joins TRBV12-3 or TRBV12-4 to TRBJ2-5, with 13 bases matching TRBD2. This CDR3 region has 17 residues. V dropped 4 bases and J dropped 2; count of bases not matched to a gene: 7. The CDR3 loop is CASSSGLAGVRQETQYF. CDR3 nucleotide sequence: TGTGCCAGCAGTTCCGGACTAGCGGGGGTCAGGCAAGAGACCCAGTACTTC.

This clonotype was counted only a few times. The chain is built from TRBV5-1 and TRBJ2-2, with D possibly TRBD2 on 5 matching bases. V shed 4 bases and J shed 6 bases, with 16 bases lying between them. This CDR3 comprises 15 residues. CDR1 SGHRS and CDR2 YFSETQ come from the germline V gene. CDR3 coding DNA: TGCGCCAGCAGCCCGGATTCGGGGATCTCCGGGGAGCTGTTTTTT. Translation gives CASSPDSGISGELFF.